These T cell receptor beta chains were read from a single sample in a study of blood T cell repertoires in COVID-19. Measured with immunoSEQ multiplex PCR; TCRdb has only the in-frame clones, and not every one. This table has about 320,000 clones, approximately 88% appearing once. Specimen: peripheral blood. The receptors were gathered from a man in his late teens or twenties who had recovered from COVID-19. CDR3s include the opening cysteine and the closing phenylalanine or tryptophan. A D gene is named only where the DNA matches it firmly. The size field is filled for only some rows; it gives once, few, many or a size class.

DNA: TGTGCCAGCAGTTACTCGAGTCCGGGCTACGAGCAGTACTTC
CDR3: CASSYSSPGYEQYF
length: 14
V: TRBV6-5
size: once
J: TRBJ2-7
D: -

DNA: TGTGCCAGTACCGACTCGAACACTGAAGCTTTCTTT
CDR3: CASTDSNTEAFF
length: 12
V: TRBV19
size: few
J: TRBJ1-1
D: -

DNA: TGTGCCAGCAGCTTAGGTAACCCGGACAGAGGGGGCTACACCTTC
CDR3: CASSLGNPDRGGYTF
length: 15
V: TRBV7-2
size: -
J: TRBJ1-2
D: -

DNA: TGTGCCAGCCTGGGCGGGGCCTACAATGAGCAGTTCTTC
CDR3: CASLGGAYNEQFF
length: 13
V: TRBV12-3/TRBV12-4
size: -
J: TRBJ2-1
D: -

DNA: TGTGCCAGCAGCTCGGCCCAGGTTGTCTCCTACGAGCAGTACTTC
CDR3: CASSSAQVVSYEQYF
length: 15
V: TRBV7-8
size: -
J: TRBJ2-7
D: -

DNA: TGCGCCAGCAGCTTGGTAACTAGCGGGGTGACCGGGGAGCTGTTTTTT
CDR3: CASSLVTSGVTGELFF
length: 16
V: TRBV5-1
size: -
J: TRBJ2-2
D: TRBD2

DNA: TGTGCCAGCAGGGAGACAGGGACCGGCTACACCTTC
CDR3: CASRETGTGYTF
length: 12
V: TRBV12-3/TRBV12-4
size: -
J: TRBJ1-2
D: TRBD1

DNA: TGTGCCAGCAGCGCCTCCGGGACTAGCGATACAGATACGCAGTATTTT
CDR3: CASSASGTSDTDTQYF
length: 16
V: TRBV9
size: -
J: TRBJ2-3
D: TRBD2

DNA: TGTGCCAGCTCACCCGACAGGTCCTACGAGCAGTACTTC
CDR3: CASSPDRSYEQYF
length: 13
V: TRBV18
size: -
J: TRBJ2-7
D: -

DNA: TGTGCCAGCACACACACCAGGAACTACGAGCAGTACTTC
CDR3: CASTHTRNYEQYF
length: 13
V: TRBV6-5
size: once
J: TRBJ2-7
D: -

DNA: TGCGCCAGCAGCCCCACGGGCCCTGGACTAGCGGGAACAGATACGCAGTATTTT
CDR3: CASSPTGPGLAGTDTQYF
length: 18
V: TRBV4-3
size: -
J: TRBJ2-3
D: TRBD2

DNA: TGTGCCAGCAGCTCGGACAGCTTATCTGGAAACACCATATATTTT
CDR3: CASSSDSLSGNTIYF
length: 15
V: TRBV7-2
size: few
J: TRBJ1-3
D: -

DNA: TGCGCCAGCAAGGGACAGGGGGCGCAGGATGAGCAGTTCTTC
CDR3: CASKGQGAQDEQFF
length: 14
V: TRBV5-1
size: -
J: TRBJ2-1
D: TRBD1

DNA: TGTGCCAGCGCCCTCCCCACTTCTGGGCAGGCCTTAGGGGAGCTGTTTTTT
CDR3: CASALPTSGQALGELFF
length: 17
V: TRBV2
size: few
J: TRBJ2-2
D: -

DNA: TGCGCCAGCAGCAGCACAGGGCTCTCTGGAAACACCATATATTTT
CDR3: CASSSTGLSGNTIYF
length: 15
V: TRBV5-1
size: -
J: TRBJ1-3
D: -

DNA: TGTGCCAGCAGTGAAACCCCAGGGGTTCGGGGCACTGAAGCTTTCTTT
CDR3: CASSETPGVRGTEAFF
length: 16
V: TRBV6-1
size: -
J: TRBJ1-1
D: -

DNA: TGTGCCAGCAGCGTAGAACTCTCCGCCGGGGAGCTGTTTTTT
CDR3: CASSVELSAGELFF
length: 14
V: TRBV9
size: -
J: TRBJ2-2
D: -

DNA: TGTGCCAGCAGCCCAAACGAGCAGTACTTC
CDR3: CASSPNEQYF
length: 10
V: TRBV2
size: -
J: TRBJ2-7
D: -

DNA: TGTGCCAGCAGACCCCGGGACAGAAACTATGGCTACACCTTC
CDR3: CASRPRDRNYGYTF
length: 14
V: TRBV6-5
size: once
J: TRBJ1-2
D: TRBD1

DNA: TGTGCCAGCAGCCAGATAAAAGGGACAGTAAGGTGGCAAGAGACCCAGTACTTC
CDR3: CASSQIKGTVRWQETQYF
length: 18
V: TRBV4-2
size: -
J: TRBJ2-5
D: TRBD1

DNA: TGTGCCAGCAGCTCCGACATGAACACTGAAGCTTTCTTT
CDR3: CASSSDMNTEAFF
length: 13
V: TRBV7-9
size: -
J: TRBJ1-1
D: -

DNA: TGTGCCAGCAGCGGTAGCGGGGACTCTCGGGACACCGGGGAGCTGTTTTTT
CDR3: CASSGSGDSRDTGELFF
length: 17
V: TRBV27
size: -
J: TRBJ2-2
D: TRBD2

DNA: TGTGCCAGCAGTCCGTACTCGTACGAGCAGTACTTC
CDR3: CASSPYSYEQYF
length: 12
V: TRBV12-3/TRBV12-4
size: -
J: TRBJ2-7
D: -

DNA: TGTGCCAGTAGTATACAACGGTACGGGACAGGAGGGGAAAAACTGTTTTTT
CDR3: CASSIQRYGTGGEKLFF
length: 17
V: TRBV19
size: -
J: TRBJ1-4
D: TRBD1

DNA: TGTGCCAGCAGCTGGACAGGGGAGGATCAGCCCCAGCATTTT
CDR3: CASSWTGEDQPQHF
length: 14
V: TRBV5-5
size: once
J: TRBJ1-5
D: TRBD1

DNA: TGTGCCAGTAGTATGCAGGTTTTCTACGAGCAGTACTTC
CDR3: CASSMQVFYEQYF
length: 13
V: TRBV19
size: few
J: TRBJ2-7
D: -

DNA: TGCAGTGCTAGCCAGGCTGAAGCTTTCTTT
CDR3: CSASQAEAFF
length: 10
V: TRBV20-1
size: -
J: TRBJ1-1
D: -

DNA: TGTGCCAGCAGCCACGGGGGGCGGGGGGATCAGCCCCAGCATTTT
CDR3: CASSHGGRGDQPQHF
length: 15
V: TRBV16
size: -
J: TRBJ1-5
D: -

DNA: TGTGCCAGCTCACGGGGGGAAGGAGTCAATCAGCCCCAGCATTTT
CDR3: CASSRGEGVNQPQHF
length: 15
V: TRBV18
size: -
J: TRBJ1-5
D: -

DNA: TGCGCCAGCAGCGTTGGGATATCGGACAGGGGATGGGAGACCCAGTACTTC
CDR3: CASSVGISDRGWETQYF
length: 17
V: TRBV5-1
size: -
J: TRBJ2-5
D: TRBD1